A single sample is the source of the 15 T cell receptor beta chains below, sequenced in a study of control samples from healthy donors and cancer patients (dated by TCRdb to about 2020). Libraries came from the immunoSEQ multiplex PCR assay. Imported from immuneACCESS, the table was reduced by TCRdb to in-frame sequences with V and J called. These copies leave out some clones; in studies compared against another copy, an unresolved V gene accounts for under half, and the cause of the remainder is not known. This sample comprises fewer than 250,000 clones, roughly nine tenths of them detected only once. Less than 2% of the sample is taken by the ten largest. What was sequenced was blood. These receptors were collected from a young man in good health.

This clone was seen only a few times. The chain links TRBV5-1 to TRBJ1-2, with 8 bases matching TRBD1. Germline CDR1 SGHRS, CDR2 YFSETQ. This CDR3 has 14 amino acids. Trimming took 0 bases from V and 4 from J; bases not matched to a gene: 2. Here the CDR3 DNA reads TGCGCCAGCAGCTTGGCCGGGACAGGCTATGGCTACACCTTC. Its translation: CASSLAGTGYGYTF.

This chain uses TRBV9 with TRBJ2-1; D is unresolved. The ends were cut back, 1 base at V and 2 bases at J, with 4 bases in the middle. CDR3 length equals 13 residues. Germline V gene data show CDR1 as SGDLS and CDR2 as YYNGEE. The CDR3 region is CASSVSPYNEQFF. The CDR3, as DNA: TGTGCCAGCAGCGTAAGCCCCTACAATGAGCAGTTCTTC. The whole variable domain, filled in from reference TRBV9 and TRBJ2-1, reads DSGVTQTPKHLITATGQRVTLRCSPRSGDLSVYWYQQSLDQGLQFLIQYYNGEERAKGNILERFSAQQFPDLHSELNLSSLELGDSALYFCASSVSPYNEQFFGPGTRLTVL.

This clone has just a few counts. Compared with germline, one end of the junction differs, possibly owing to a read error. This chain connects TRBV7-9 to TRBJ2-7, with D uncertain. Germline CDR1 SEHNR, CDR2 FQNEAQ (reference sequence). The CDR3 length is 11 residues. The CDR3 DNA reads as TGTGCCAGCAGCACTGCGGACGTAGGAACTTTC. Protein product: CASSTADVGTF.

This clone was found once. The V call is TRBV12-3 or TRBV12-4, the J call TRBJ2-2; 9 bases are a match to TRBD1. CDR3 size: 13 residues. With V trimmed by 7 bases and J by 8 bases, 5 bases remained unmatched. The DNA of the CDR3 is TGTGCCAGCAAACAGGGGGCACGTGGGGAGCTGTTTTTT. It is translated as CASKQGARGELFF.

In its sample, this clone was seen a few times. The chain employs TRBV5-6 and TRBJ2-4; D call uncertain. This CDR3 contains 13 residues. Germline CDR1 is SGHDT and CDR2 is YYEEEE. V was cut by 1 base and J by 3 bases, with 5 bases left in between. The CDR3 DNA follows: TGTGCCAGCAGCTTGACGAGCAAAAACATTCAGTACTTC. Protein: CASSLTSKNIQYF.

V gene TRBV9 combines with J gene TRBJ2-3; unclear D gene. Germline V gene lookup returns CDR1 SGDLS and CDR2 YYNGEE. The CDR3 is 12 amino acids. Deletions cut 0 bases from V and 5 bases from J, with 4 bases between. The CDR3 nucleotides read TGTGCCAGCAGCGTAGAGGTAGATACGCAGTATTTT. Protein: CASSVEVDTQYF.

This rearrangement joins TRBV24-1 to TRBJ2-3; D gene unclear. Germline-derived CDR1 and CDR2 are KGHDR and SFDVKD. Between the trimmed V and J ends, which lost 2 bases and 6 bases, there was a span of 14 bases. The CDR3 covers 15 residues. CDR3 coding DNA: TGTGCCACCAGTGATTCCCCCGCGTCCAAGGATACGCAGTATTTT. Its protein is CATSDSPASKDTQYF.

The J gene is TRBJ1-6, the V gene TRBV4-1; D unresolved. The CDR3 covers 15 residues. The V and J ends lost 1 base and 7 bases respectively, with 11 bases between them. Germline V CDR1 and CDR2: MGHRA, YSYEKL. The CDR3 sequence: CASSQGVGLNSPLHF. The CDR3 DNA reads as TGCGCCAGCAGCCAAGGTGTCGGGCTGAATTCACCCCTCCACTTT.

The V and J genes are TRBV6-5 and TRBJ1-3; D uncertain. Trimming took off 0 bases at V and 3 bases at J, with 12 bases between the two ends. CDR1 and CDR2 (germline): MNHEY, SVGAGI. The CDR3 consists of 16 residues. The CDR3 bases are TGTGCCAGCAGTTACTCGACGTTTGAGAGTGGAAACACCATATATTTT. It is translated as CASSYSTFESGNTIYF.

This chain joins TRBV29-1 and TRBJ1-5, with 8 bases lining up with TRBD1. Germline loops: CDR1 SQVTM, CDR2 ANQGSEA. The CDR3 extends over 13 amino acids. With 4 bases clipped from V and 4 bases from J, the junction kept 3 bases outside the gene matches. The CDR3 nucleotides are TGCAGCGTTGCAGGGGGCGAGAATCAGCCCCAGCATTTT. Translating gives CSVAGGENQPQHF.

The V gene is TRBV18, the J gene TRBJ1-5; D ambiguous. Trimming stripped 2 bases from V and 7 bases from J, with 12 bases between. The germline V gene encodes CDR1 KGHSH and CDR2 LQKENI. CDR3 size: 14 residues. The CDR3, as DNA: TGTGCCAGCTCACCATCCGGGGATAGCCAGCCCCAGCATTTT. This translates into CASSPSGDSQPQHF.

The CDR3: CASSEGTRRGDTQYF. DNA for the CDR3: TGTGCCAGCAGTGAAGGTACTCGCCGGGGAGATACGCAGTATTTT. The chain has TRBV2 and TRBJ2-3; TRBD2 is a possible D gene (5 bases). Trimming removed 1 base at V and 5 bases at J, with 13 bases between. Germline CDR1 reads SNHLY; CDR2 reads FYNNEI. The CDR3 is 15 amino acids.

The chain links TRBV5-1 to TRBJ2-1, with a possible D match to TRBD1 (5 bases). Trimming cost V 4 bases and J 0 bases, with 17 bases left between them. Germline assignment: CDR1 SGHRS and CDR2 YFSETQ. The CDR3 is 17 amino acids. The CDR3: CASSTQGTWSSYNEQFF. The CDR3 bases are TGCGCCAGCAGCACTCAGGGCACATGGAGCTCCTACAATGAGCAGTTCTTC.

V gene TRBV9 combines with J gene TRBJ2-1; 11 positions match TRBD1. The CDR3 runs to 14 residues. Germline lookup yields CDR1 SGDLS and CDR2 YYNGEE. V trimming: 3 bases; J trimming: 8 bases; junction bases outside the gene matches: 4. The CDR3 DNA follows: TGTGCCAGCAGCGCGGACAGGGGGCAGGATGAGCAGTTCTTC. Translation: CASSADRGQDEQFF. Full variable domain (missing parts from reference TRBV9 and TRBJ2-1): DSGVTQTPKHLITATGQRVTLRCSPRSGDLSVYWYQQSLDQGLQFLIQYYNGEERAKGNILERFSAQQFPDLHSELNLSSLELGDSALYFCASSADRGQDEQFFGPGTRLTVL.

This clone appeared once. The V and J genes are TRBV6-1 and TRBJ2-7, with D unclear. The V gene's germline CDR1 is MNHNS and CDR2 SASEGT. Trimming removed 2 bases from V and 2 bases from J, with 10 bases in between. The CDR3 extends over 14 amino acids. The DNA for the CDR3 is TGTGCCAGCAGTGAATCCCGAAGTCCCTACGAGCAGTACTTC. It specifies CASSESRSPYEQYF.